The 23 T cell receptor beta chains reported below all come from one sample, sequenced in a study of blood T cells in healthy people across ages. Together with a sample-barcoded 5' primer, a J-beta primer mix was included in a second PCR lasting about 6 to 11 cycles. TCRdb re-analysed the 5' RACE reads in MiXCR, keeping a single row per CDR3 protein. This table has just over 1 million distinct CDR3 sequences, over 35% appearing once. Sequencing used blood. Every receptor here comes from an older woman in good health.

The rearrangement uses TRBV12-3 or TRBV12-4 and TRBJ2-7, with D uncertain. Trimming shortened V by 3 bases and J by 0 bases, and 9 bases separated the two germline ends. The CDR3 loop spans 14 amino acids. CDR3 DNA sequence: TGTGCCAGCAGTTTTGGCCACACCTCCTACGAGCAGTACTTC. It yields the protein CASSFGHTSYEQYF.

The chain is built from TRBV7-4 and TRBJ2-7, with D tentatively TRBD1 (5 bases). The CDR3 has 14 amino acids. The germline V and J ends were trimmed by 3 bases and 0 bases, with 9 bases remaining between them. From germline, CDR1 is SGHVT and CDR2 SQSDAQ. In DNA, the CDR3 is TGTGCCAGCAGCTTTAGGACACACTCCTACGAGCAGTACTTC. Translated, it gives CASSFRTHSYEQYF.

As to this clonotype: Being one base from a much bigger clone, this may be a read error. The rearrangement joins TRBV7-8 to TRBJ2-3, with TRBD1 identical over 7 bases. Germline-derived CDR1 and CDR2 are SGHVS and FQNEAQ. This CDR3 has 17 amino acids. This CDR3 is CASSLGSTHRGTGTQYF. In nucleotides, the CDR3 is TGTGCCAGCAGCTTAGGCTCGACTCACAGGGGAACAGGTACGCAGTATTTT.

The V gene is TRBV28, the J gene TRBJ2-3, with 15 bases identical to TRBD2. Germline CDR1 and CDR2: MDHEN and SYDVKM. J gave up 4 bases and V 10 bases, and 6 bases lay outside the gene matches. CDR3 length equals 15 residues. This chain's CDR3 is CATGLAGGGADTQYF. The CDR3 DNA sequence: TGTGCCACCGGACTAGCGGGAGGGGGAGCAGATACGCAGTATTTT.

The CDR3 nucleotides read TGCAGTGCTAAACCTAGTAGTAGGTACGAGCAGTACTTC. This gives the protein CSAKPSSRYEQYF. The V and J genes are TRBV20-1 and TRBJ2-7, with D unclear. The CDR3 sequence is 13 residues long. Trimming removed 4 bases at V and 4 bases at J, with 14 bases between. CDR1 and CDR2 (germline): DFQATT, SNEGSKA (reference sequence).

This chain links TRBV28 with TRBJ2-7, with D unresolved. The CDR3 totals 15 residues. CDR1 is MDHEN, CDR2 SYDVKM, per germline. The V end lost 2 bases, the J end lost 0 bases, and 11 bases lay between the germline ends. The CDR3 protein is CASSLASLHSYEQYF. DNA for the CDR3: TGTGCCAGCAGTTTAGCCTCACTCCACTCCTACGAGCAGTACTTC.

The chain couples TRBV7-2 to TRBJ2-7; TRBD2 agrees at 11 bases. The end of the DNA aligns better with TRBJ2-5, so the J call may be wrong. This CDR3 contains 17 residues. The germline gives CDR1 SGHTA, CDR2 FQGNSA. The CDR3, as DNA: TGTGCCAGCAGCTTATTGGCTAGCGGGAGGCGGGGAAAGACCCAGTACTTC. Protein product: CASSLLASGRRGKTQYF.

This clonotype turned up a few times. The chain couples TRBV4-1 to TRBJ1-5; the D is unclear. V was cut by 4 bases and J by 2 bases, with 12 bases left in between. Germline CDR1 and CDR2: MGHRA and YSYEKL. The CDR3 covers 15 residues. The CDR3 protein is CASSPTNSRNQPQHF. DNA for the CDR3: TGCGCCAGCAGCCCTACGAACAGTCGCAATCAGCCCCAGCATTTT.

The V gene is TRBV6-1, the J gene TRBJ1-1; D gene ambiguous. Trimming pared 10 bases from V and 4 bases from J, leaving 13 bases between. The CDR3 covers 12 residues. Germline CDR1 is MNHNS and CDR2 is SASEGT. CDR3 sequence: CATARGTTEAFF. Here the CDR3 DNA reads TGTGCCACCGCACGGGGAACCACTGAAGCTTTCTTT.

The chain is built from TRBV10-2 and TRBJ2-3, with a possible D match to TRBD2 (5 bases). Trimming removed 7 bases from V and 6 bases from J, with 11 bases in between. CDR1 and CDR2 (germline): WSHSY, SAAADI. The CDR3 is 12 residues long. CDR3 in DNA: TGCGCCAGCATGACTAAAACCGATACGCAGTATTTT. Translation gives CASMTKTDTQYF.

This clonotype was counted only a few times. This chain uses TRBV27 with TRBJ2-4; no clear D. The assigned J gene may be wrong: the sequence end matches TRBJ2-7 better. The CDR3 is 14 amino acids. Germline assignment: CDR1 MNHEY and CDR2 SMNVEV (reference sequence). In nucleotides, the CDR3 is TGTGCCAGCAGCTCTGCAATGGAAGGGTACGAGCAGTACTTC. Residues: CASSSAMEGYEQYF.

This clonotype was seen only once. V and J are TRBV30 and TRBJ2-1; D is possibly TRBD2 (5 bases). The better agreement between TRBJ2-7 and the DNA end casts doubt on the J call. The germline V gene encodes CDR1 GTSNPN and CDR2 SVGIG (reference sequence). CDR3 length equals 13 residues. The CDR3 sequence: CAWRGHGTYEQYF. The CDR3 bases are TGTGCCTGGCGAGGGCACGGAACCTACGAGCAGTACTTC.

V gene TRBV5-1 combines with J gene TRBJ2-5; D is unresolved. Per the germline V gene, CDR1 is SGHRS and CDR2 is YFSETQ. This CDR3 is 14 amino acids long. V lost 0 bases and J 2 bases, leaving 8 bases between the germline ends. The CDR3 region has the DNA TGCGCCAGCAGCTTGGCCTCACAACAAGAGACCCAGTACTTC. Encoded protein: CASSLASQQETQYF.

As for this clonotype: A much larger clone sits a single nucleotide away, making a read error possible. V usage is TRBV12-3 or TRBV12-4 and J usage is TRBJ2-7; 9 bases fit TRBD1. CDR3 size: 16 residues. CDR3 protein: CASSLRPRDRAYVQYF. In nucleotides, the CDR3 is TGTGCCAGCAGTCTCCGCCCAAGGGACAGGGCCTACGTGCAGTACTTC.

This clonotype was seen a few times. Given a much more abundant clone one base away, this may be a read error. The rearrangement links TRBV10-3 to TRBJ2-6, with D perhaps given as TRBD1 or TRBD2 (5 bases each). In germline, CDR1 is ENHRY, CDR2 SYGVKD. V was cut by 10 bases and J by 0 bases, with 16 bases left in between. CDR3 size: 16 residues. DNA for the CDR3: TGTGCCACGGAGGACATCCTGAGCTCTGGGGCCAACGTCCTGACTTTC. The encoded protein is CATEDILSSGANVLTF.

This CDR3 is CASRQGGGEQYF. The CDR3 region has the DNA TGTGCCAGCAGACAGGGCGGAGGAGAGCAGTACTTC. The chain is built from TRBV6-5 and TRBJ2-4, with TRBD1 as a possible D gene (6 bases). The V end lost 6 bases, the J end lost 13 bases, and 16 bases lay between the germline ends. The CDR3 extends over 12 amino acids. Germline CDR1 reads MNHEY; CDR2 reads SVGAGI.

The chain employs TRBV20-1 and TRBJ2-1, with a weak D call TRBD2 (8 bases). The DNA end is more similar to TRBJ2-7, so the J call may be wrong. The CDR3 is 16 amino acids. The germline V gene has CDR1 DFQATT and CDR2 SNEGSKA (reference sequence). CDR3 nucleotides: TGCAGTGCTAGCTCCGGGAGGGGGCTTCCCTACAATGAGCAGTACTTC. It is translated as CSASSGRGLPYNEQYF.

This clonotype occurred a few times. The V gene is TRBV7-2, the J gene TRBJ2-7, with a tentative D call TRBD1 (6 bases). Germline lookup yields CDR1 SGHTA and CDR2 FQGNSA. The V end lost 5 bases, the J end lost 3 bases, and 11 bases lay between the germline ends. This CDR3 comprises 13 residues. The CDR3, as DNA: TGTGCCAGCAGCACCCGAGGGGGCTACGAGCAGTACTTC. Its translation is CASSTRGGYEQYF.

The chain employs TRBV7-2 and TRBJ1-6; D gene unclear. CDR1 SGHTA and CDR2 FQGNSA come from the germline V gene. This CDR3 has 14 amino acids. With 6 bases removed from V and 6 bases from J, the gap between germline ends came to 12 bases. The CDR3 DNA follows: TGTGCCAGCAGTTTACAGAGTGGTAATTCACCCCTCCACTTT. Translation: CASSLQSGNSPLHF.

The gene calls are TRBV10-3 and TRBJ1-5, with D tentatively TRBD1 (6 bases). The germline V gene encodes CDR1 ENHRY and CDR2 SYGVKD. There are 14 residues in the CDR3. The V gene lost 6 bases and the J gene lost 3 bases, with 12 bases spanning the gap. CDR3 DNA sequence: TGTGCCATCAGGCAGACAGGCACCAATCAGCCCCAGCATTTT. Residues: CAIRQTGTNQPQHF.

The table lists this clonotype with a few counts. This chain links TRBV20-1 with TRBJ2-7; TRBD2 aligns across 13 bases. V shed 3 bases, J shed 4 bases, and the junction held 6 bases outside the gene matches. CDR1 and CDR2 from the germline V gene are DFQATT and SNEGSKA (reference sequence). The CDR3 has 15 residues. CDR3: CSASTSGRAGYEQYF. The CDR3 nucleotides are TGCAGTGCTAGCACTAGCGGGAGGGCCGGTTACGAGCAGTACTTC.

This clonotype was seen a few times. This chain connects TRBV28 to TRBJ2-5, with TRBD2 matching over 9 bases. The germline CDR1 and CDR2 sequences are MDHEN and SYDVKM. This CDR3 region has 14 residues. The junction had 8 bases not matched to a gene; V was cut back by 10 bases and J by 2 bases. The CDR3 DNA reads as TGTGCCACCTCCCGACTAGCGGAACAAGAGACCCAGTACTTC. Its protein product is CATSRLAEQETQYF.

This clonotype has just one count. The chain recombines TRBV5-1 with TRBJ1-2; 9 nucleotides align to TRBD1. The CDR3 is 15 amino acids. Germline V gene sequence: CDR1 SGHRS, CDR2 YFSETQ. Losses at the gene ends were 3 bases for V and 12 bases for J; bases not matched to a gene: 15. CDR3 sequence: CASSSTGGAAWDNTF. The CDR3 region has the DNA TGCGCCAGCAGCTCAACAGGGGGCGCAGCTTGGGATAACACCTTC.